The sequence of this TCR beta chain was determined in a study of blood T cells in healthy people across ages. Study findings and constraints: A roughly linear age-dependent decrease characterized TCR beta diversity per million T cells.

A J-beta primer mix and a sample-barcoded 5' primer were used in a second PCR of about 6 to 12 cycles. A tag from a template-switch adaptor with 12 random nucleotides marked each cDNA molecule. MiXCR was run by TCRdb on the 5' RACE reads, yielding one entry per CDR3 protein. The sample consists of about 680,000 distinct CDR3 sequences, around half of them appearing once. This CDR3 has 13 amino acids. Germline V gives CDR1 DFQATT, CDR2 SNEGSKA (reference sequence). Per-sample yields of isolated PBMCs were at least 6.5 million. The authors extracted at least 5.5 micrograms of total RNA per sample. On this clonotype itself: The antigen remains unidentified.

The chain employs TRBV20-1 and TRBJ2-7; weak D call: TRBD2 (5 bases). The J call is doubtful: the DNA matches TRBJ2-4 better. The TCR comes from a woman aged 55-70 years in good health. Source material: blood. The CDR3 coding sequence is TGCAGTGCTAGCGTGGGAGCAGAGAACATTCAGTACTTC. Amino acid sequence: CSASVGAENIQYF.